The following is a TCR beta chain sequence with its context. The sample is drawn from a study of blood T cell repertoires in COVID-19. Background on the study: COVID-19 samples, acute and convalescent, were from the United States, Italy and Spain.

Under the authors' procedure: Researchers report that nucleated cell counts were estimated from reference gene primer amplification. The method was immunoSEQ multiplex PCR; TCRdb's version includes in-frame clones alone and lacks a portion of them. That table gives V, J and clone size, and the DNA gave D and trimming. The sample includes about 69,000 clones, roughly 80% of them seen just once. Deletions cut 5 bases from V and 7 bases from J, with 10 bases between. This CDR3 has 12 residues. From germline, CDR1 is SGHTA and CDR2 FQGTGA. This TCR derives from a man aged 60-69 years with acute or convalescent COVID-19. The chain links TRBV7-3 to TRBJ2-3; no reliable D call. The source material was peripheral blood. In nucleotides, the CDR3 is TGTGCCAGCAGCCCGCTGCGGCATACGCAGTATTTT. Protein product: CASSPLRHTQYF.